What follows describes a single TCR beta chain. A much larger clonotype is one base distant, so this may be a read error. The CDR3 end shows no conserved phenylalanine or tryptophan, and so a read error is likely. This sample was included in a study of T cells in Graves' hyperthyroidism and ophthalmopathy. V was cut by 3 bases and J by 0 bases, with 15 bases left in between. The CDR3 contains 16 residues. Per the germline V gene, CDR1 is MGHDK and CDR2 is SYGVNS. Ophthalmopathy patients showed a Clinical Activity Score of at least 3, NOSPECS grade of at least 4 and duration under 3 months. TCR beta CDR3 region amplification was performed from RNA transcripts. The HTBI primer set served for first-round RT-PCR of the TCR CDR3. TCRdb re-analysed the multiplex PCR reads in MiXCR, keeping a single row per CDR3 protein. The sample carries approximately 600,000 distinct CDR3 sequences, more than 13% recorded once.

V gene TRBV25-1 combines with J gene TRBJ2-7, with D possibly TRBD1 on 6 matching bases. Source material: blood. The sequence came from a woman younger than 30 with Graves' ophthalmopathy. CDR3 loop: CASSETGPMGSYEQYL. The DNA for the CDR3 is TGTGCCAGCAGTGAGACAGGCCCTATGGGCTCCTACGAGCAGTACCTC.